Listed below are T cell receptor beta chains from one sample, sequenced in a study of regulatory T cells in long-lasting Graves disease. MiXCR, run by TCRdb on the multiplex PCR reads, gives a single entry per CDR3 protein. The sample lists roughly 360,000 distinct CDR3 sequences, 23% seen once, with under 35% in the top ten. The sequences come from peripheral blood mononuclear cells (PBMCs), collected when the disease was refractory, from a patient treated with antithyroid drugs. Receptor source: a woman between 40 and 55 years old with Graves disease. Each CDR3 is given with its conserved first and last residue. The D gene is left open where the match is weak. Clone size appears in some rows only: once, few, many, or a class for an expanded clone.

j_call v_call cdr3_length d_call clone_size cdr3_aa cdr3_nt
TRBJ2-7 TRBV5-5 15 TRBD1 few CASSFSRTGAYEQYF TGTGCCAGCAGCTTCTCCCGGACAGGGGCCTACGAGCAGTACTTC
TRBJ2-7 TRBV27 15 TRBD2 . CASSISGVGIYEQYF TGTGCCAGCAGTATTAGCGGGGTTGGGATTTACGAGCAGTACTTC
TRBJ1-2 TRBV7-8 13 . many CASSPRTAYGYTF TGTGCCAGCAGCCCGAGGACAGCCTATGGCTACACCTTC
TRBJ2-4 TRBV2 14 . many CASSPGQSKNIQYF TGTGCCAGCAGTCCAGGACAGTCCAAAAACATTCAGTACTTC
TRBJ2-2 TRBV15 17 TRBD2 . CATSRDRSGRNTGELFF TGTGCCACCAGCAGAGATAGGAGCGGGAGGAACACCGGGGAGCTGTTTTTT
TRBJ2-7 TRBV29-1 19 TRBD2 many CSVVIGLLGTSGRPYEQYF TGCAGCGTTGTAATCGGGTTACTCGGGACTAGCGGGCGGCCCTACGAGCAGTACTTC
TRBJ2-2 TRBV5-1 14 . many CASSLAVVTGELFF TGCGCCAGCAGCTTGGCCGTTGTCACCGGGGAGCTGTTTTTT
TRBJ1-5 TRBV28 16 TRBD1 many CASCPSGQGVNQPQHF TGTGCCAGCTGTCCATCCGGACAGGGGGTCAATCAGCCCCAGCATTTT
TRBJ2-2 TRBV19 14 . . CASSWDTLTGELFF TGTGCCAGTAGTTGGGACACCCTCACCGGGGAGCTGTTTTTT
TRBJ2-4 TRBV20-1 16 . many CSASVWPISRENIQYF TGCAGTGCGAGCGTCTGGCCCATCTCAAGGGAAAACATTCAGTACTTC
TRBJ1-5 TRBV5-5 14 . . CASSLGDRWEPQHF TGTGCCAGCAGCTTGGGGGACCGATGGGAGCCCCAGCATTTT
TRBJ2-5 TRBV5-6 15 . many CASSLEGSWQETQYF TGTGCCAGCAGCTTGGAAGGTTCGTGGCAAGAGACCCAGTACTTC
TRBJ1-5 TRBV12-3/TRBV12-4 16 TRBD1 many CASSFWDRGIRQPQHF TGTGCCAGCAGTTTCTGGGACAGGGGTATCCGTCAGCCCCAGCATTTT
TRBJ1-4 TRBV5-8 14 . many CASTVSANNEKLFF TGTGCCAGCACCGTGTCAGCCAATAATGAAAAACTGTTTTTT
TRBJ2-1 TRBV28 15 . many CASSLPGRSYNEQFF TGTGCCAGCAGTTTACCGGGCCGCTCCTACAATGAGCAGTTCTTC
TRBJ2-3 TRBV3-1 13 . few CASSNQELGTQYF TGTGCCAGCAGCAATCAGGAGCTCGGTACGCAGTATTTT
TRBJ2-7 TRBV5-6 14 . few CASSYRGPTYEQYF TGTGCCAGCAGCTACCGGGGGCCGACCTACGAGCAGTACTTC
TRBJ2-7 TRBV11-2 16 TRBD1 . CASSFAEDRRAYEQYF TGTGCCAGCAGCTTCGCGGAGGACAGGCGAGCCTACGAGCAGTACTTC
TRBJ2-2 TRBV5-1 16 . . CASSLEMQARTGELFF TGCGCCAGCAGCTTGGAAATGCAGGCCCGAACCGGGGAGCTGTTTTTT
TRBJ1-2 TRBV20-1 13 . many CSARVADNYGYTF TGCAGTGCTAGAGTCGCGGACAACTATGGCTACACCTTC
TRBJ1-1 TRBV30 13 . . CAWSKGGGTEAFF TGTGCCTGGAGTAAGGGAGGAGGCACTGAAGCTTTCTTT
TRBJ2-2 TRBV20-1 16 TRBD1 . CSAIGSTGKNTGELFF TGCAGTGCTATAGGATCGACAGGGAAGAACACCGGGGAGCTGTTTTTT
TRBJ2-7 TRBV5-4 13 TRBD1 . CASRRDRVYEQYF TGTGCCAGCAGGAGGGACAGGGTCTACGAGCAGTACTTC
TRBJ2-2 TRBV5-1 17 TRBD1 . CASSRTGGVRGTGELFF TGCGCCAGCAGCCGGACAGGGGGCGTTCGTGGCACCGGGGAGCTGTTTTTT
TRBJ1-2 TRBV28 14 TRBD1 many CASSTGTGLFGYTF TGTGCCAGCAGTACCGGGACAGGGCTTTTCGGCTACACCTTC
TRBJ2-1 TRBV7-3 13 . many CASSTGNDNEQFF TGTGCCAGCAGCACTGGGAACGACAATGAGCAGTTCTTC
TRBJ1-1 TRBV9 17 . once CASSADGPGGMNTEAFF TGTGCCAGCAGCGCCGATGGGCCCGGGGGGATGAACACTGAAGCTTTCTTT
TRBJ1-1 TRBV28 15 . few CASSLLGDARAEAFF TGTGCCAGCAGTTTATTAGGGGACGCACGGGCTGAAGCTTTCTTT
TRBJ2-7 TRBV14 16 . . CASSQDTPSVTYEQYF TGTGCCAGCAGCCAAGATACCCCGTCGGTGACCTACGAGCAGTACTTC
TRBJ2-7 TRBV28 14 TRBD2 many CASSSPSGIFEQYF TGTGCCAGCAGCTCTCCTAGCGGGATCTTCGAGCAGTACTTC
TRBJ1-3 TRBV28 12 . many CATQVAGNTIYF TGTGCCACCCAGGTTGCTGGAAACACCATATATTTT
TRBJ1-1 TRBV6-2/TRBV6-3 12 . . CASSEGVTEAFF TGTGCCAGCAGTGAGGGGGTGACTGAAGCTTTCTTT
TRBJ2-7 TRBV5-1 15 . . CASSYPGSPIYEQYF TGCGCCAGCAGCTATCCCGGGAGCCCAATCTACGAGCAGTACTTC
TRBJ2-7 TRBV10-1 16 TRBD2 many CASSESGIAGVDEQYF TGCGCCAGCAGTGAGTCTGGAATAGCGGGAGTGGACGAGCAGTACTTC
TRBJ1-1 TRBV29-1 14 TRBD1 many CSVDPDRVETEAFF TGCAGCGTTGACCCAGACAGGGTGGAGACTGAAGCTTTCTTT
TRBJ2-5 TRBV19 13 . many CASSGPMQETQYF TGTGCCAGTAGTGGACCGATGCAAGAGACCCAGTACTTC
TRBJ2-5 TRBV11-1 16 . many CASSSEPRLGEETQYF TGTGCCAGCAGCTCGGAGCCACGGCTAGGGGAAGAGACCCAGTACTTC
TRBJ2-5 TRBV20-1 12 . . CSALEPQETQYF TGCAGTGCCTTAGAGCCCCAAGAGACCCAGTACTTC
TRBJ2-2 TRBV7-3 18 TRBD2 few CASSLILVAGGGTGELFF TGTGCCAGCAGCTTAATCTTAGTAGCGGGAGGGGGCACCGGGGAGCTGTTTTTT
TRBJ2-2 TRBV5-1 14 . . CASSYQVGTGELFF TGCGCCAGCAGCTACCAGGTGGGGACCGGGGAGCTGTTTTTT
TRBJ2-7 TRBV5-1 14 . few CASSRGPRANEQYF TGCGCCAGCAGCCGAGGCCCTAGGGCTAACGAGCAGTACTTC
TRBJ2-3 TRBV20-1 15 . . CSAPSGYGSTDTQYF TGCAGTGCTCCTTCGGGGTACGGTTCCACAGATACGCAGTATTTT
TRBJ2-5 TRBV7-9 14 TRBD2 . CASSPGLAVETQYF TGTGCCAGCAGCCCGGGACTAGCCGTAGAGACCCAGTACTTC
TRBJ1-1 TRBV7-3 17 . . CASSLLEQRPMNTEAFF TGTGCCAGCAGCCTCCTAGAACAGAGGCCAATGAACACTGAAGCTTTCTTT
TRBJ1-5 TRBV19 16 TRBD1 few CASSGQGMRSNQPQHF TGTGCCAGTAGCGGACAGGGAATGAGGAGCAATCAGCCCCAGCATTTT